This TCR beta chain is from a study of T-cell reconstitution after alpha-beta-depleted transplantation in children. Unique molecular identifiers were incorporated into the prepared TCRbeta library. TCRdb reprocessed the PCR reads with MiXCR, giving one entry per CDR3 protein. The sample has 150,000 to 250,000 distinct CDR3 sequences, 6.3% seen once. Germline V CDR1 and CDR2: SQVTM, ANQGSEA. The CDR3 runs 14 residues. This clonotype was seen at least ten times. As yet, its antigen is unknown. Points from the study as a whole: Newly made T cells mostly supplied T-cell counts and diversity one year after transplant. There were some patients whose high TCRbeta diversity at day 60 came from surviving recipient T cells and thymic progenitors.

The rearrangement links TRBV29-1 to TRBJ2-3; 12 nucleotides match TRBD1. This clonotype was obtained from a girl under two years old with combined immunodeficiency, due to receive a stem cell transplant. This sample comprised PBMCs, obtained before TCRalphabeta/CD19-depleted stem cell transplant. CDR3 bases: TGCAGTTACCGGGACAGGGGGCTGTCAGATACGCAGTATTTT. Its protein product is CSYRDRGLSDTQYF.